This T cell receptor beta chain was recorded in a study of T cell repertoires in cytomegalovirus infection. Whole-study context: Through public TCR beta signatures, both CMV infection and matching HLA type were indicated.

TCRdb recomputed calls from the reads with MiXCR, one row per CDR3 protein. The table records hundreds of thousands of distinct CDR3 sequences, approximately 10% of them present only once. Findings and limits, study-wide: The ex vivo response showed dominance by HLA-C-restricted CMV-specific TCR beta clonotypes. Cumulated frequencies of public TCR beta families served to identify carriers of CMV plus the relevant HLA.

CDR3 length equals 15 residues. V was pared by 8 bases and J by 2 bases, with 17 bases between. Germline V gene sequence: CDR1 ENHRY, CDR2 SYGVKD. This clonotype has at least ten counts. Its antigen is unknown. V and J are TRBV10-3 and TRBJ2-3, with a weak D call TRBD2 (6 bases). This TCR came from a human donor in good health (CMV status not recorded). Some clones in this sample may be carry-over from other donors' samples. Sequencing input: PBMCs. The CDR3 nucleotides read TGTGCCATCGGGGACTCTAGCAAGCTCACAGATACGCAGTATTTT. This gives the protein CAIGDSSKLTDTQYF.